This T cell receptor (beta chain) was obtained from a study of identical twins. MiXCR, applied by TCRdb to the 5' RACE reads, yields one record per CDR3 protein. Of about 280,000 distinct CDR3 sequences listed, roughly 8.6% are singletons. Study results and limitations: Cord blood beta clonotypes that were abundant carried fewer insertions, and memory repertoires showed no such trend. Researchers caution that invariant MAIT and iNKT cells could partly confound zero-insertion analyses. There was an excess of low generation probability in the out-of-frame alpha sequences that twins shared.

This clonotype was seen more than once but under ten times. Its antigen remains unknown. Everyone who gave samples was a healthy Caucasian. The sample was also linked to a second study, of yellow fever vaccine responses in identical twins.

The sequencing input was memory (CD45RO+) T cells sorted from blood. The clonotype originates from a young woman in good health.

The CDR3 spells CSARGSLQGNQPQHF. CDR3 nucleotide sequence: TGCAGTGCTAGAGGCAGCCTACAGGGCAATCAGCCCCAGCATTTT. The chain has TRBV20-1 and TRBJ1-5; D is perhaps TRBD1 (5 bases). V was cut by 1 base and J by 2 bases, with 12 bases left in between. CDR3 length equals 15 residues. CDR1 and CDR2 (germline): DFQATT, SNEGSKA (reference sequence).